One sample yielded the 32 T cell receptor beta chains listed below, sequenced in a study of T cells in Graves' hyperthyroidism and ophthalmopathy. Amplification targeted TCR beta CDR3 regions from RNA transcripts. HTBI primers were used for first-round RT-PCR of the TCR CDR3. TCRdb itself ran the multiplex PCR reads through MiXCR, one entry per CDR3 protein. Of some 580,000 distinct CDR3 sequences listed, roughly 16% are singletons. The sample taken for sequencing was blood. These receptors all stem from a woman between 35 and 50 years old with Graves' ophthalmopathy.

This clonotype was detected ten times or more. The chain is built from TRBV5-4 and TRBJ2-5; 9 bases map to TRBD1. The CDR3 is 14 amino acids. The junction had 3 bases not matched to a gene; V was cut back by 5 bases and J by 1 base. The germline V gene encodes CDR1 SGHNT and CDR2 YYREEE (reference sequence). The CDR3 DNA follows: TGTGCCAGCAGTCGGGACAGGGTCCAAGAGACCCAGTACTTC. As protein: CASSRDRVQETQYF.

This clonotype turned up a few times. The chain employs TRBV12-3 or TRBV12-4 and TRBJ2-4, with 8 bases that match TRBD1. With 6 bases clipped from V and 0 bases from J, the junction kept 7 bases outside the gene matches. There are 16 residues in the CDR3. This CDR3 reads CASSNDRGLAKNIQYF. The CDR3 region has the DNA TGTGCCAGCAGCAACGACAGGGGCCTAGCCAAAAACATTCAGTACTTC.

V and J are TRBV6-1 and TRBJ2-2; 9 bases align to TRBD1. Trimming at V came to 2 bases and at J to 9 bases, leaving 4 bases not matched to a gene. In germline, CDR1 is MNHNS, CDR2 SASEGT. CDR3 size: 14 residues. The CDR3 is CASSELGTGRELFF. CDR3 nucleotides: TGTGCCAGCAGTGAACTGGGGACAGGGAGGGAGCTGTTTTTT.

The sample holds many counts of this clonotype. The chain employs TRBV19 and TRBJ2-5, with TRBD1 as a possible D gene (5 bases). This CDR3 has 16 amino acids. V was shortened by 4 bases and J by 4 bases, with 19 bases between the two germline ends. Germline assignment: CDR1 LNHDA and CDR2 SQIVND (reference sequence). Here the CDR3 reads CASSNPRGFDRETQYF. The DNA for the CDR3 is TGTGCCAGTAGTAACCCCCGCGGTTTCGACAGAGAGACCCAGTACTTC.

The chain has TRBV7-2 and TRBJ2-5; no clear D gene. The CDR3 runs 14 residues. Germline V gene sequence: CDR1 SGHTA, CDR2 FQGNSA. V was cut by 8 bases and J by 8 bases, with 21 bases left in between. In DNA form, the CDR3 reads TGTGCCAGCGCTCCCGACGGGCTCCTTTTCACCCAGTACTTC. Translating it yields CASAPDGLLFTQYF. Variable domain in full (rest from reference TRBV7-2 and TRBJ2-5): GAGVSQSPSNKVTEKGKDVELRCDPISGHTALYWYRQSLGQGLEFLIYFQGNSAPDKSGLPSDRFSAERTGGSVSTLTIQRTQQEDSAVYLCASAPDGLLFTQYFGPGTRLLVL.

Many counts were recorded for this clonotype. The chain uses TRBV6-1 and TRBJ2-1; 7 bases agree with TRBD2. Germline V gene sequence: CDR1 MNHNS, CDR2 SASEGT. After removal of 4 bases from V and 4 bases from J, the junction contained 16 bases not matched to a gene. CDR3 length: 18 amino acids. CDR3 sequence: CASSATPYGGGYYNEQFF. In DNA form, the CDR3 reads TGTGCCAGCAGTGCTACCCCGTATGGCGGGGGATATTACAATGAGCAGTTCTTC.

This clonotype was observed a few times. J is TRBJ1-1 and V is TRBV4-1; weak D call: TRBD1 (5 bases). The length of the CDR3 is 15 residues. Germline-derived CDR1 and CDR2 are MGHRA and YSYEKL. The ends were cut back, 1 base at V and 4 bases at J, with 13 bases in the middle. The CDR3, as DNA: TGCGCCAGCAGCCAAGGTCGGGGGACGGGCACTGAAGCTTTCTTT. This encodes CASSQGRGTGTEAFF.

This clonotype has ten or more counts. The V call is TRBV3-1, the J call TRBJ2-1, with D possibly being TRBD1 (6 bases). This CDR3 is 13 amino acids long. Germline loops: CDR1 LGHDT, CDR2 YNNKEL (reference sequence). V lost 4 bases to trimming and J lost 9 bases, with 13 bases between them. The CDR3 reads CASSPTQGTEQFF. DNA for the CDR3: TGTGCCAGCAGCCCAACACAGGGAACTGAGCAGTTCTTC.

This chain connects TRBV4-1 to TRBJ2-3; D possibly corresponds to TRBD2 (5 bases). The V and J ends lost 5 bases and 4 bases respectively, with 28 bases between them. Looked up from germline, CDR1 is MGHRA and CDR2 is YSYEKL. This CDR3 is 19 amino acids long. The CDR3 nucleotides read TGCGCCAGCAGCGCTAGAGAGTCCCCCTTTCCGGGGAATTCAGATACGCAGTATTTT. Translating gives CASSARESPFPGNSDTQYF.

This clonotype was counted at least ten times. Since a much larger clone is just one base distant, this may be a read error. CDR3 nucleotide sequence: TGTGCCAGCAGTGAAAGTAGTGGGACAGATACGCAGTATTTT. Translation gives CASSESSGTDTQYF. The rearrangement joins TRBV2 to TRBJ2-3; D not resolved. The germline V gene has CDR1 SNHLY and CDR2 FYNNEI. CDR3 size: 14 residues. Trimming pared 2 bases from V and 3 bases from J, leaving 9 bases between.

This clonotype was observed at least ten times. The V call is TRBV20-1, the J call TRBJ1-4; the match to TRBD1 covers 8 bases. Per germline, CDR1 DFQATT and CDR2 SNEGSKA (reference sequence). V lost 5 bases and J lost 6; bases outside the gene matches: 5. The CDR3 covers 13 residues. In nucleotides, the CDR3 is TGCAGTGCTGGTGGACAGGGCCATGAAAAACTGTTTTTT. It is translated as CSAGGQGHEKLFF.

The chain recombines TRBV24-1 with TRBJ2-3; no definite D call. Between the trimmed V and J ends, which lost 8 bases and 2 bases, there was a span of 10 bases. Germline V lookup: CDR1 KGHDR, CDR2 SFDVKD. The CDR3 consists of 13 residues. DNA of the CDR3: TGTGCCACCAACACCGGGTCCACAGATACGCAGTATTTT. It yields the protein CATNTGSTDTQYF.

This clonotype was observed at least ten times. The rearrangement links TRBV20-1 to TRBJ1-1, with 7 nucleotides matching TRBD1. The V and J ends lost 5 bases and 0 bases, in that order; junction bases with no gene match: 6. Germline CDR1 DFQATT, CDR2 SNEGSKA (reference sequence). This CDR3 is 14 amino acids long. The CDR3 bases are TGCAGTGCTCAACGGACAGGAATGAACACTGAAGCTTTCTTT. Residues: CSAQRTGMNTEAFF.

Ten or more counts support this clonotype. The V call is TRBV11-2, the J call TRBJ1-1; D unclear. This CDR3 comprises 14 residues. Trimming shortened V by 0 bases and J by 4 bases, and 9 bases separated the two germline ends. The germline V gene has CDR1 SGHAT and CDR2 FQNNGV. CDR3 sequence (DNA): TGTGCCAGCAGCTTAGAACAGTCATTCACTGAAGCTTTCTTT. Protein product: CASSLEQSFTEAFF.

This clonotype has just one count. This chain uses TRBV20-1 with TRBJ2-7; 8 nucleotides match TRBD2. Per the germline V gene, CDR1 is DFQATT and CDR2 is SNEGSKA (reference sequence). The CDR3 extends over 14 amino acids. V was pared by 6 bases and J by 2 bases, with 9 bases of the junction left unmatched. The CDR3 protein is CSAPRQREPYEQYF. The CDR3 bases are TGCAGTGCCCCTCGGCAGCGGGAGCCCTACGAGCAGTACTTC.

This clonotype was seen ten or more times. The chain employs TRBV12-3 or TRBV12-4 and TRBJ2-1, with 8 bases fitting TRBD2. Trimming took 8 bases from V and 8 from J; bases not matched to a gene: 14. CDR3 size: 15 residues. The chain's CDR3 is CASGNNAGGGDEQFF. CDR3 bases: TGTGCCAGCGGCAACAATGCGGGAGGAGGCGATGAGCAGTTCTTC.

This clonotype has just a few counts. The chain joins TRBV19 to TRBJ2-1; D ambiguous. Between the trimmed V and J ends, which lost 2 bases and 2 bases, there was a span of 10 bases. The CDR3 spans 15 residues. Germline V gene sequence: CDR1 LNHDA, CDR2 SQIVND (reference sequence). The CDR3 region has the DNA TGTGCCAGTAGTATATTGGGCAACGCCTACAATGAGCAGTTCTTC. The encoded protein is CASSILGNAYNEQFF.

This clonotype has more than one count but fewer than ten. This rearrangement joins TRBV7-9 to TRBJ2-3; 8 positions match TRBD1. The CDR3 loop spans 14 amino acids. The germline gives CDR1 SEHNR, CDR2 FQNEAQ (reference sequence). The V gene end was trimmed by 4 bases and the J gene end by 4 bases; junction bases not matched to a gene: 4. The CDR3 region is CASSSTGGSDTQYF. The DNA of the CDR3 is TGTGCCAGCAGCTCTACAGGGGGATCAGATACGCAGTATTTT.

V gene TRBV14 combines with J gene TRBJ1-1; D is uncertain. V lost 4 bases to trimming and J lost 3 bases, with 9 bases between them. The CDR3 is 13 amino acids. Per germline, CDR1 SGHDN and CDR2 FVKESK. The CDR3 reads CASSPPWDTEAFF. CDR3 in DNA: TGTGCCAGCAGCCCCCCCTGGGACACTGAAGCTTTCTTT.

The CDR3 sequence is CSASWRGGENSPLHF. The CDR3 bases are TGCAGTGCTAGTTGGCGAGGAGGGGAAAATTCACCCCTCCACTTT. The chain recombines TRBV20-1 with TRBJ1-6, with D possibly matching TRBD1 (5 bases). The CDR3 sequence is 15 residues long. Germline CDR1 DFQATT, CDR2 SNEGSKA (reference sequence). V was trimmed by 3 bases and J by 7 bases, leaving 16 bases between them.

The V gene is TRBV28, the J gene TRBJ1-3; 8 bases agree with TRBD1. CDR1 is MDHEN and CDR2 is SYDVKM in the germline V gene. The CDR3 covers 15 residues. The junction had 6 bases not matched to a gene; V was cut back by 3 bases and J by 5 bases. The CDR3 region is CASSFRTGKRNTIYF. The CDR3 DNA follows: TGTGCCAGCAGTTTCCGGACAGGGAAGCGAAACACCATATATTTT.

This clonotype has only a few counts. The rearrangement links TRBV19 to TRBJ2-7, with TRBD2 identical over 12 bases. The CDR3 length is 15 residues. V was pared by 5 bases and J by 7 bases, with 9 bases of the junction left unmatched. Germline V gives CDR1 LNHDA, CDR2 SQIVND (reference sequence). The CDR3 here is CASSSGTSGQWEQYF. The CDR3 DNA is TGTGCCAGTAGTTCCGGGACTAGCGGGCAGTGGGAGCAGTACTTC.

This clonotype has ten or more counts. The gene calls are TRBV5-1 and TRBJ1-2; D ambiguous. CDR3 length equals 13 residues. V was cut by 1 base and J by 2 bases, with 6 bases left in between. The germline CDR1 and CDR2 sequences are SGHRS and YFSETQ. The CDR3 is CASSLTENYGYTF. CDR3 in DNA: TGCGCCAGCAGCTTGACAGAAAACTATGGCTACACCTTC.

The chain combines TRBV28 with TRBJ1-5, with 9 bases fitting TRBD1. The V and J ends lost 7 bases and 9 bases, in that order; junction bases with no gene match: 16. The CDR3 has 16 amino acids. Germline V CDR1 and CDR2: MDHEN, SYDVKM. Here the CDR3 DNA reads TGTGCCAGCATGCCCTCCGGGACAGGGATGGGGAGGCCCCAGCATTTT. As protein: CASMPSGTGMGRPQHF.

There are many counts of this clonotype. The rearrangement joins TRBV7-9 to TRBJ1-1; 9 positions match TRBD1. CDR3 length: 15 residues. V lost 5 bases and J lost 6; bases outside the gene matches: 10. The germline V gene has CDR1 SEHNR and CDR2 FQNEAQ (reference sequence). The CDR3 spells CASSGRTGVVAEAFF. In DNA form, the CDR3 reads TGTGCCAGCAGCGGTAGGACAGGGGTTGTGGCTGAAGCTTTCTTT.

This clonotype was counted at least ten times. V is TRBV2 and J is TRBJ2-5; 8 bases line up with TRBD2. J lost 5 bases, V lost 7 bases, and 12 bases had no gene match. The CDR3 spans 15 residues. In germline, CDR1 is SNHLY, CDR2 FYNNEI. CDR3 amino acids: CASNAAGGTLETQYF. CDR3 DNA: TGTGCCAGCAACGCGGCGGGAGGAACGTTGGAGACCCAGTACTTC.

With regard to this clonotype: A read error may be the cause here, since a much bigger clone is one base away. The rearrangement links TRBV2 to TRBJ1-6; D gene unclear. In germline, CDR1 is SNHLY, CDR2 FYNNEI. This CDR3 has 15 amino acids. CDR3 region: CTSSVGPPWNSPLHF. Here the CDR3 DNA reads TGTACCAGCAGCGTAGGTCCTCCCTGGAATTCACCCCTCCACTTT.

This clonotype was counted ten times or more. V and J are TRBV28 and TRBJ2-4; TRBD1 matches 7 bases. The V gene's germline CDR1 is MDHEN and CDR2 SYDVKM. This CDR3 region has 15 residues. J lost 8 bases, V lost 3 bases, and 10 bases had no gene match. CDR3 bases: TGTGCCAGCAGTTTCACGACAGGGAATAGTCACATTCAGTACTTC. The encoded protein is CASSFTTGNSHIQYF.

V usage is TRBV27 and J usage is TRBJ1-1; D gene unclear. V gave up 6 bases and J gave up 1 base, with 15 bases separating them. This CDR3 comprises 15 residues. Germline values: CDR1 MNHEY, CDR2 SMNVEV (reference sequence). The CDR3 DNA follows: TGTGCCAGCAGCCCGTACCCCGGACGGAACACTGAAGCTTTCTTT. This codes for CASSPYPGRNTEAFF.

This clonotype has at least ten counts. The chain joins TRBV27 to TRBJ2-1; no clear D. CDR3 length: 16 amino acids. Germline CDR1 MNHEY, CDR2 SMNVEV (reference sequence). With 4 bases removed from V and 7 bases from J, the gap between germline ends came to 20 bases. CDR3 protein: CASSSSLGGPGNEQFF. The DNA for the CDR3 is TGTGCCAGCAGTTCAAGCCTGGGCGGCCCAGGAAATGAGCAGTTCTTC.

This clonotype was recorded only once. The chain employs TRBV5-1 and TRBJ2-3; D ambiguous. The CDR3 extends over 14 amino acids. Trimming stripped 4 bases from V and 2 bases from J, with 11 bases between. CDR1 is SGHRS and CDR2 is YFSETQ in the germline V gene. This CDR3 reads CASSVATLTDTQYF. As DNA, the CDR3 is TGCGCCAGCAGCGTGGCGACACTCACAGATACGCAGTATTTT.

This chain connects TRBV12-3 or TRBV12-4 to TRBJ1-3; no firm D call. The CDR3 extends over 11 amino acids. V was cut by 8 bases and J by 5 bases, with 7 bases left in between. CDR3 in DNA: TGTGCCAGCCAGAGCCGAAACACCATATATTTT. Its translation: CASQSRNTIYF.